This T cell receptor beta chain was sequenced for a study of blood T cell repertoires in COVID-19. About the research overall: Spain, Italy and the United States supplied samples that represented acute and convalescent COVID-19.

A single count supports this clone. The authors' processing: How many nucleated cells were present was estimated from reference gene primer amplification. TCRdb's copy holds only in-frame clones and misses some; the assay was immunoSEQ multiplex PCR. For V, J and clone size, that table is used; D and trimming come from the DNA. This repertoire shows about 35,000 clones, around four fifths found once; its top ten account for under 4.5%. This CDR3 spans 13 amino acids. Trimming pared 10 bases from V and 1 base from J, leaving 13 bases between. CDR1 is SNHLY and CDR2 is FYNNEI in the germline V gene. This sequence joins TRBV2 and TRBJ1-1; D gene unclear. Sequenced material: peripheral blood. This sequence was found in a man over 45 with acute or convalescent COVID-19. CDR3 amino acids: CATRESRNTEAFF. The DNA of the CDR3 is TGTGCCACCCGGGAATCTCGGAACACTGAAGCTTTCTTT.